The present T cell receptor beta chain was sequenced within a study of early T cells in non-severe SARS-CoV-2 infection. The sample holds many counts of this clonotype. Individually, cDNA molecules had unique molecular identifiers attached to them. TCRdb recomputed calls from the 5' RACE reads with MiXCR, one row per CDR3 protein. The sample lists 75,000 to 90,000 distinct CDR3 sequences; around 9.3% were seen once. In germline, CDR1 is KGHDR, CDR2 SFDVKD. V was pared by 0 bases and J by 5 bases, with 9 bases between. The CDR3 has 14 amino acids. The TCR sequence derives from an adult who was a healthcare worker with PCR-confirmed SARS-CoV-2 infection or an uninfected control (not recorded which). Source: whole blood, taken at baseline. J is TRBJ1-2 and V is TRBV24-1, with a tentative D call TRBD1 (5 bases). The CDR3 DNA reads TGTGCCACCAGTGATTTGACGGGGGAGTATGGCTACACCTTC. This encodes CATSDLTGEYGYTF.